This record looks at one T cell receptor (beta chain) sequence and its context. Antigen specificity is unknown. The data belong to a study of regulatory dendritic cells for organ transplantation. Study context: On day 6, the dendritic cells were exposed to LPS.

Some clones are missing from TCRdb's copy, which holds only in-frame ones; the method was immunoSEQ multiplex PCR. This table holds 12,000 or so clones, about 90% found once. Sorted subsets were CFSE-labeled and cultured approximately 5 days with allogeneic dendritic cells. Naive CD45RA+ and memory CD45RO+ CD4+ or CD8+ T cells were FACS-sorted. Notes on the study in general: The most alloreactive TCR clonotypes were found in resting memory CD8+ cells.

The CDR3 contains 13 residues. Trimming shortened V by 5 bases and J by 6 bases, and 10 bases separated the two germline ends. Germline V gives CDR1 MNHEY, CDR2 SVGAGI. V and J are TRBV6-5 and TRBJ2-2, with D uncertain. The source material was naive CD8+ T cells from blood cultured with dendritic cells. The sample's subset: CD45RA+ naive T cells. The receptor comes from a human donor in good health. CDR3 region: CASSPNGPGELFF. Written as DNA, the CDR3 is TGTGCCAGCAGTCCCAACGGGCCCGGGGAGCTGTTTTTT.